This TCR beta chain emerged from a study of technical replicates of blood from several donors. There are 15 residues in the CDR3. V dropped 5 bases and J dropped 1 base, with 14 bases sitting between them. From germline, CDR1 is LNHDA and CDR2 SQIVND (reference sequence). Method: immunoSEQ multiplex PCR; TCRdb's copy keeps in-frame clones and lacks some. This table holds tens of thousands of clones, roughly 94% found once. The V call is TRBV19, the J call TRBJ1-2, with TRBD1 as a possible D gene (6 bases). The receptor comes from a human donor in good health. The material sequenced was T cells isolated from PBMCs. The CDR3 loop reads CASSESGTLNYGYTF. Here the CDR3 DNA reads TGTGCCAGTAGTGAATCCGGGACACTTAACTATGGCTACACCTTC.